One sample yielded the 26 T cell receptor beta chains listed below, sequenced in a study of cytomegalovirus exposure and HLA in healthy donors. Both 60 Vbeta primers and 13 Jbeta primers went into the PCR. The table came from immunoSEQ multiplex PCR; TCRdb's copy has only in-frame clones and leaves some out. The sample lists 150,000 to 200,000 clones, around 86% seen once, with 1.6% in the top ten. The sequenced material came from PBMCs. These TCRs come from a man between 45 and 60 years old in good health and CMV-seronegative.

Only one count was recorded for this clone. The V and J genes are TRBV7-6 and TRBJ2-6; 8 nucleotides match TRBD2. This CDR3 spans 16 amino acids. Trimming at V came to 5 bases and at J to 2 bases, leaving 5 bases not matched to a gene. Germline V gives CDR1 SGHVS, CDR2 FNYEAQ. The CDR3 region is CASSTYGGAGANVLTF. CDR3 nucleotide sequence: TGTGCCAGCAGCACATACGGGGGGGCTGGGGCCAACGTCCTGACTTTC.

V and J are TRBV28 and TRBJ2-3, with 13 positions matching TRBD2. The germline gives CDR1 MDHEN, CDR2 SYDVKM. This CDR3 comprises 17 residues. Trimming cost V 6 bases and J 1 base; bases outside gene matches: 7. The CDR3 sequence: CASRPPGTSGGTDTQYF. Here the CDR3 DNA reads TGTGCCAGCAGACCACCTGGGACTAGCGGGGGCACAGATACGCAGTATTTT. The whole variable domain, filled in from reference TRBV28 and TRBJ2-3, reads DVKVTQSSRYLVKRTGEKVFLECVQDMDHENMFWYRQDPGLGLRLIYFSYDVKMKEKGDIPEGYSVSREKKERFSLILESASTNQTSMYLCASRPPGTSGGTDTQYFGPGTRLTVL.

J is TRBJ2-1 and V is TRBV7-9; D possibly corresponds to TRBD2 (7 bases). V dropped 7 bases and J dropped 5 bases, with 18 bases sitting between them. The CDR3 spans 15 residues. From germline, CDR1 is SEHNR and CDR2 FQNEAQ (reference sequence). CDR3 DNA: TGTGCCAGCACCCCGAGGGGGGGCTCGCACAATGAGCAGTTCTTC. Its translation is CASTPRGGSHNEQFF.

The chain links TRBV7-8 to TRBJ2-1; 7 nucleotides line up with TRBD1. The germline CDR1 and CDR2 sequences are SGHVS and FQNEAQ. V dropped 5 bases and J dropped 7; count of bases not matched to a gene: 14. The CDR3 runs 16 residues. CDR3 coding DNA: TGTGCCAGCAGCCCTAGACCCGGGACAGCACAAAATGAGCAGTTCTTC. Its protein product is CASSPRPGTAQNEQFF.

The chain joins TRBV4-3 to TRBJ2-1; 13 bases are shared with TRBD2. Germline V gene sequence: CDR1 LGHNA, CDR2 YSLEER. V lost 4 bases and J lost 4; bases outside the gene matches: 1. This CDR3 region has 15 residues. Here the CDR3 DNA reads TGCGCCAGCAGCCGGGGACTAGCGGGGTACAATGAGCAGTTCTTC. The encoded protein is CASSRGLAGYNEQFF.

The chain combines TRBV5-8 with TRBJ2-3; TRBD2 might be the D (6 bases). The length of the CDR3 is 13 residues. Germline V gene data show CDR1 as SGHTS and CDR2 as YDEGEE. V lost 1 base, J lost 9 bases, and 12 bases lay in between. CDR3 bases: TGTGCCAGCAGCTTGACTAGCATGGTAACGCAGTATTTT. Translating gives CASSLTSMVTQYF. Using reference TRBV5-8 and TRBJ2-3 for the parts outside the CDR3, the full variable domain is EAGVTQSPTHLIKTRGQQATLRCSPISGHTSVYWYQQALGLGLQFLLWYDEGEERNRGNFPPRFSGRQFPNYSSELNVNALELEDSALYLCASSLTSMVTQYFGPGTRLTVL.

This chain uses TRBV30 with TRBJ1-1, with a tentative D call TRBD1 (6 bases). Trimming removed 0 bases at V and 0 bases at J, with 11 bases between. The germline V gene has CDR1 GTSNPN and CDR2 SVGIG (reference sequence). The CDR3 runs 15 residues. CDR3 DNA sequence: TGTGCCTGGAGTGTAAGGGGGACCGTGAACACTGAAGCTTTCTTT. Translation: CAWSVRGTVNTEAFF. The complete variable domain, with remaining parts taken from reference TRBV30 and TRBJ1-1, reads SQTIHQWPATLVQPVGSPLSLECTVEGTSNPNLYWYRQAAGRGLQLLFYSVGIGQISSEVPQNLSASRPQDRQFILSSKKLLLSDSGFYLCAWSVRGTVNTEAFFGQGTRLTVV.

In its sample, this clone was seen a few times. The gene calls are TRBV4-1 and TRBJ1-1, with a weak D call TRBD1 (5 bases). Trimming took 4 bases from V and 8 from J, leaving 14 bases between them. The CDR3 length is 13 residues. Germline CDR1 MGHRA, CDR2 YSYEKL. The CDR3 nucleotides read TGCGCCAGCAGCCGACCGGGGGGGGGAGAAGCTTTCTTT. Its translation: CASSRPGGGEAFF.

The J gene is TRBJ2-7, the V gene TRBV7-2; no firm D call. The CDR3 is made up of 15 amino acids. Germline V gives CDR1 SGHTA, CDR2 FQGNSA. V lost 4 bases to trimming and J lost 3 bases, with 16 bases between them. CDR3 in amino acids: CASSSLGGSIYEQYF. CDR3 nucleotides: TGTGCCAGCAGCTCCCTCGGCGGTTCGATCTACGAGCAGTACTTC.

This chain links TRBV28 with TRBJ1-5; 11 positions match TRBD1. V lost 4 bases, J lost 9 bases, and 8 bases stayed unmatched. The CDR3 spans 15 residues. Germline V gives CDR1 MDHEN, CDR2 SYDVKM. The CDR3 DNA follows: TGTGCCAGCAGTTCCCGGACAGGGGGCCAAGGGCCCCAGCATTTT. Its protein is CASSSRTGGQGPQHF.

The chain employs TRBV6-1 and TRBJ2-1; D is perhaps TRBD1 (5 bases). Germline CDR1 reads MNHNS; CDR2 reads SASEGT. The CDR3 is 13 residues long. The germline V and J ends were trimmed by 6 bases and 6 bases, with 12 bases remaining between them. The CDR3 region is CASSGTGINEQFF. The CDR3 region has the DNA TGTGCCAGCAGCGGCACAGGTATCAATGAGCAGTTCTTC.

CDR3 residues: CASSSGLAVLQETQYF. The CDR3 coding sequence is TGTGCCAGCAGCTCGGGACTAGCGGTCCTCCAAGAGACCCAGTACTTC. The chain recombines TRBV7-2 with TRBJ2-5, with 11 bases matching TRBD2. Germline V gene lookup returns CDR1 SGHTA and CDR2 FQGNSA. This CDR3 comprises 16 residues. V gave up 4 bases and J gave up 1 base; unmatched junction bases: 5.

The count of this clone is one. The V gene is TRBV6-6, the J gene TRBJ1-3; D possibly corresponds to TRBD1 (5 bases). This CDR3 region has 16 residues. Germline V gene sequence: CDR1 MNHNY, CDR2 SVGAGI (reference sequence). V lost 6 bases to trimming and J lost 1 base, with 16 bases between them. This CDR3 reads CASSRGTAASGNTIYF. DNA for the CDR3: TGTGCCAGCAGCCGAGGGACTGCCGCGTCTGGAAACACCATATATTTT.

CDR3 sequence reads: CASSDLEGTGVNYGYTF. The CDR3 nucleotides read TGTGCCAGCAGCGATCTAGAAGGGACAGGGGTGAACTATGGCTACACCTTC. The chain is built from TRBV21-1 and TRBJ1-2; TRBD1, the table's D call, lacks a check against the DNA. TRBV21-1 is a pseudogene. The CDR3 length is 17 residues.

The J gene is TRBJ1-6, the V gene TRBV19, with a possible D match to TRBD1 (6 bases). Trimming pared 5 bases from V and 8 bases from J, leaving 10 bases between. The CDR3 length is 13 residues. CDR1 and CDR2 (germline): LNHDA, SQIVND (reference sequence). This CDR3 is CASSQGLYSPLHF. For the CDR3, the DNA is TGTGCCAGTAGTCAGGGGTTGTATTCACCCCTCCACTTT.

This chain links TRBV4-1 with TRBJ1-6; 7 bases are shared with TRBD1. Unmatched junction bases numbered 18, after V lost 5 bases and J lost 14 bases. CDR1 MGHRA and CDR2 YSYEKL come from the germline V gene. The CDR3 spans 16 residues. CDR3 in DNA: TGCGCCAGCAGCGCCCGGGACACTCAGGGGGGTGCGACCCTCCACTTT. This encodes CASSARDTQGGATLHF.

This clone was seen a few times. This chain links TRBV30 with TRBJ1-2; 8 bases line up with TRBD1. This CDR3 is 16 amino acids long. With 6 bases clipped from V and 5 bases from J, the junction kept 17 bases outside the gene matches. Germline assignment: CDR1 GTSNPN and CDR2 SVGIG (reference sequence). The CDR3, as DNA: TGTGCCTGTCGTAATCCGATGTACAGGGGGGTATATGGCTACACCTTC. It codes for CACRNPMYRGVYGYTF. The whole variable domain, remainder taken from reference TRBV30 and TRBJ1-2, is SQTIHQWPATLVQPVGSPLSLECTVEGTSNPNLYWYRQAAGRGLQLLFYSVGIGQISSEVPQNLSASRPQDRQFILSSKKLLLSDSGFYLCACRNPMYRGVYGYTFGSGTRLTVV.

This clone occurred a few times. The chain employs TRBV5-4 and TRBJ1-1; 7 bases are a match to TRBD1. V dropped 1 base and J dropped 5; count of bases not matched to a gene: 8. Germline V gives CDR1 SGHNT, CDR2 YYREEE (reference sequence). The CDR3 totals 15 residues. CDR3 protein: CASSLQGELGTEAFF. In DNA, the CDR3 is TGTGCCAGCAGCTTGCAGGGGGAATTGGGGACTGAAGCTTTCTTT.

V and J are TRBV28 and TRBJ2-3; 10 bases match TRBD2. This CDR3 spans 15 amino acids. Germline assignment: CDR1 MDHEN and CDR2 SYDVKM. The V and J ends lost 3 bases and 7 bases, in that order; junction bases with no gene match: 7. The CDR3 nucleotides are TGTGCCAGCAGTTTTGGAGGACTAGCGGCCAATACGCAGTATTTT. It codes for CASSFGGLAANTQYF.

The J gene is TRBJ2-3, the V gene TRBV10-3; tentatively, D is TRBD2 (7 bases). This CDR3 region has 14 residues. Trimming shortened V by 6 bases and J by 0 bases, and 10 bases separated the two germline ends. The germline CDR1 and CDR2 sequences are ENHRY and SYGVKD. The CDR3, as DNA: TGTGCCATCAGGGGGGGGGCCAGCACAGATACGCAGTATTTT. It specifies CAIRGGASTDTQYF.

The V and J genes are TRBV5-3 and TRBJ1-2; 7 nucleotides align to TRBD1. Being an ORF, TRBV5-3 has a function that is uncertain. The CDR3 consists of 17 residues. Unmatched junction bases numbered 17, after V lost 5 bases and J lost 4 bases. DNA of the CDR3: TGTGCCAGAAGTTTTTTTGACCATAACAGGGGTGGCTATGGCTACACCTTC. Amino acids: CARSFFDHNRGGYGYTF.

This clone was counted between two and nine times. The CDR3 loop reads CSFLQGTEAFF. The CDR3 DNA reads TGCAGCTTTTTACAGGGAACTGAAGCTTTCTTT. The rearrangement joins TRBV29-1 to TRBJ1-1, with TRBD1 as a possible D gene (6 bases). CDR1 and CDR2 (germline): SQVTM, ANQGSEA. The CDR3 has 11 amino acids. The germline V and J ends were trimmed by 8 bases and 5 bases, with 12 bases remaining between them.

This rearrangement joins TRBV19 to TRBJ1-6, with 10 bases fitting TRBD1. The germline CDR1 and CDR2 sequences are LNHDA and SQIVND (reference sequence). The CDR3 loop spans 14 amino acids. Trimming removed 6 bases from V and 10 bases from J; junction bases left unmatched: 6. The CDR3 nucleotides are TGTGCCAGTAGCGAGACAGGGGGCGGCTCACCCCTCCACTTT. Its translation: CASSETGGGSPLHF.

The V call is TRBV30, the J call TRBJ1-3, with unresolved D. The CDR3 has 14 residues. V lost 2 bases, J lost 5 bases, and 13 bases lay in between. Looked up from germline, CDR1 is GTSNPN and CDR2 is SVGIG (reference sequence). CDR3 amino acids: CAWSSGKRRNTIYF. Here the CDR3 DNA reads TGTGCCTGGAGTAGCGGCAAAAGAAGAAACACCATATATTTT.

This chain links TRBV11-2 with TRBJ2-3; 13 bases align to TRBD2. V dropped 5 bases and J dropped 0; count of bases not matched to a gene: 5. The CDR3 loop spans 17 amino acids. CDR1 and CDR2 from the germline V gene are SGHAT and FQNNGV. The CDR3 coding sequence is TGTGCCAGCAGCCCCGGGACTAGCGGGACCAGCACAGATACGCAGTATTTT. Protein: CASSPGTSGTSTDTQYF.

The chain links TRBV28 to TRBJ2-1, with 11 bases identical to TRBD2. J lost 4 bases, V lost 4 bases, and 6 bases had no gene match. The germline gives CDR1 MDHEN, CDR2 SYDVKM. The CDR3 length is 16 residues. As DNA, the CDR3 is TGTGCCAGCAGTTCGGGGACTAGCGGACATTACAATGAGCAGTTCTTC. Translating gives CASSSGTSGHYNEQFF.